Presented here are 23 T cell receptor beta chains from one specimen sequenced in a study of T-cell memory formation after mild COVID-19. TCRdb re-analysed the 5' RACE reads in MiXCR, keeping a single row per CDR3 protein. The table lists about 410,000 distinct CDR3 sequences, roughly 18% of them singletons. The source material was PBMCs or a T cell subset sorted from them (not recorded which). All receptors derive from a man younger than 35 who had mild COVID-19 (a few samples of this study predate the infection). Cell type and time point are not known.

This clonotype was counted between two and nine times. This chain connects TRBV7-9 to TRBJ1-5, with D uncertain. This CDR3 has 15 residues. Trimming took off 5 bases at V and 1 base at J, with 12 bases between the two ends. Germline CDR1 and CDR2: SEHNR and FQNEAQ (reference sequence). This CDR3 is CASSQTSGSNQPQHF. The CDR3 nucleotides read TGTGCCAGCAGCCAGACATCCGGGAGCAATCAGCCCCAGCATTTT.

CDR3 coding DNA: TGTGCCAGCAGTTGGGGGTTCGATTCACCCCTCCACTTT. The encoded protein is CASSWGFDSPLHF. This rearrangement joins TRBV6-5 to TRBJ1-6; possibly TRBD1 for D (5 bases). Germline CDR1 reads MNHEY; CDR2 reads SVGAGI. The CDR3 sequence is 13 residues long. Trimming cost V 4 bases and J 8 bases, with 9 bases left between them.

The rearrangement uses TRBV5-1 and TRBJ2-7; D is perhaps TRBD1 or TRBD2 (5 bases each). The CDR3 spans 15 residues. Germline CDR1 and CDR2: SGHRS and YFSETQ. With 4 bases removed from V and 4 bases from J, the gap between germline ends came to 18 bases. DNA for the CDR3: TGCGCCAGCAGCCTAGGACACGGGACCTCGTACGAGCAGTACTTC. Amino acids: CASSLGHGTSYEQYF. The whole variable domain, remainder taken from reference TRBV5-1 and TRBJ2-7, is KAGVTQTPRYLIKTRGQQVTLSCSPISGHRSVSWYQQTPGQGLQFLFEYFSETQRNKGNFPGRFSGRQFSNSRSEMNVSTLELGDSALYLCASSLGHGTSYEQYFGPGTRLTVT.

The chain employs TRBV6-5 and TRBJ1-4; 9 nucleotides match TRBD1. The CDR3 has 15 residues. V lost 6 bases, J lost 7 bases, and 9 bases stayed unmatched. The germline gives CDR1 MNHEY, CDR2 SVGAGI. CDR3 bases: TGTGCCAGCAGACGCCGGGACAGGGAAGGTGAAAAACTGTTTTTT. This codes for CASRRRDREGEKLFF.

Only a few counts were recorded for this clonotype. This chain connects TRBV18 to TRBJ2-5; no clear D gene. Per the germline V gene, CDR1 is KGHSH and CDR2 is LQKENI. The V end was cut by 3 bases, the J end by 2 bases, with 19 bases between. The CDR3 is made up of 17 amino acids. The chain's CDR3 is CASSPYESGLGQETQYF. The CDR3 nucleotides read TGTGCCAGCTCACCTTACGAGTCCGGGCTAGGACAAGAGACCCAGTACTTC.

This clonotype turned up a few times. The V gene is TRBV4-3, the J gene TRBJ1-2; maybe TRBD1 (5 bases). CDR3 length equals 13 residues. Germline assignment: CDR1 LGHNA and CDR2 YSLEER. Trimming removed 4 bases at V and 9 bases at J, with 15 bases between. The CDR3 loop is CASSPRVEGSYTF. In nucleotides, the CDR3 is TGCGCCAGCAGCCCTCGGGTTGAGGGGAGCTACACCTTC.

This sequence joins TRBV20-1 and TRBJ1-5; perhaps TRBD1 as D (5 bases). CDR3 size: 13 residues. Germline CDR1 and CDR2: DFQATT and SNEGSKA (reference sequence). Trimming took 3 bases from V and 4 from J, leaving 10 bases between them. The CDR3 nucleotides read TGCAGTGCTAGCGGGACGGCAAATCAGCCCCAGCATTTT. Translated: CSASGTANQPQHF.

V gene TRBV6-2 or TRBV6-3 combines with J gene TRBJ2-2, with D maybe TRBD1 (6 bases). The V end lost 7 bases, the J end lost 4 bases, and 28 bases lay between the germline ends. This CDR3 comprises 19 residues. Germline CDR1 MNHEY, CDR2 SVGEGT. Here the CDR3 reads CASTDIQPLAGESTGELFF. In nucleotides, the CDR3 is TGTGCCAGCACCGATATCCAGCCACTGGCAGGGGAGAGCACCGGGGAGCTGTTTTTT.

The CDR3 DNA sequence: TGTGCCAGCAGTAGAGGGGTCTCTGGGGCCAACGTCCTGACTTTC. It encodes CASSRGVSGANVLTF. The V call is TRBV12-3 or TRBV12-4, the J call TRBJ2-6, with D perhaps assigned TRBD1 or TRBD2 (5 bases each). The CDR3 has 15 residues. The germline V and J ends were trimmed by 5 bases and 0 bases, with 8 bases remaining between them.

This clonotype was seen a few times. One end of the junction fails to match germline, which may point to a read error. This chain links TRBV15 with TRBJ1-5; a possible D gene is TRBD1 (5 bases). This CDR3 region has 15 residues. Germline V gene data show CDR1 as LNHNV and CDR2 as YYDKDF (reference sequence). The CDR3 sequence is CTTSRAPSGGQPQHF. The DNA of the CDR3 is TGTACCACCAGCCGAGCTCCTAGTGGGGGTCAGCCCCAGCATTTT.

This clonotype was seen a few times. The rearrangement links TRBV7-2 to TRBJ2-3; 7 nucleotides agree with TRBD1. The CDR3 is made up of 14 amino acids. Germline V lookup: CDR1 SGHTA, CDR2 FQGNSA. Trimming took 5 bases from V and 2 from J; bases not matched to a gene: 4. The CDR3 DNA reads as TGTGCCAGCAGCCGGACAGGAACCACAGATACGCAGTATTTT. This codes for CASSRTGTTDTQYF.

The V gene is TRBV4-3, the J gene TRBJ1-4; 7 positions agree with TRBD1. Losses at the gene ends were 3 bases for V and 8 bases for J; bases not matched to a gene: 9. Germline CDR1 is LGHNA and CDR2 is YSLEER. This CDR3 contains 15 residues. The CDR3 DNA reads as TGCGCCAGCAGCCAGACTGACAGGGCCCACGAAAAACTGTTTTTT. Its protein is CASSQTDRAHEKLFF.

V gene TRBV20-1 combines with J gene TRBJ1-1; no clear D. V was cut by 2 bases and J by 0 bases, with 10 bases left in between. From germline, CDR1 is DFQATT and CDR2 SNEGSKA (reference sequence). The CDR3 is made up of 14 amino acids. The CDR3, as DNA: TGCAGTGCTAGAATTGGGGTAGTGAACACTGAAGCTTTCTTT. Encoded protein: CSARIGVVNTEAFF.

The chain recombines TRBV7-2 with TRBJ2-7, with a possible D match to TRBD2 (5 bases). Germline V gene data show CDR1 as SGHTA and CDR2 as FQGNSA. This CDR3 spans 14 amino acids. With 8 bases removed from V and 0 bases from J, the gap between germline ends came to 14 bases. The CDR3 bases are TGTGCCAGCGGTGAGGGCACAAACTCCTACGAGCAGTACTTC. It specifies CASGEGTNSYEQYF. The variable domain in full, with the rest retrieved from reference TRBV7-2 and TRBJ2-7, is GAGVSQSPSNKVTEKGKDVELRCDPISGHTALYWYRQSLGQGLEFLIYFQGNSAPDKSGLPSDRFSAERTGGSVSTLTIQRTQQEDSAVYLCASGEGTNSYEQYFGPGTRLTVT.

The gene calls are TRBV5-1 and TRBJ2-1, with TRBD1 identical over 7 bases. The germline CDR1 and CDR2 sequences are SGHRS and YFSETQ. This CDR3 region has 15 residues. V lost 6 bases to trimming and J lost 0 bases; unmatched junction nucleotides: 6. CDR3 nucleotide sequence: TGCGCCAGCAACCGGGACAGCAGCTCCTACAATGAGCAGTTCTTC. Translating gives CASNRDSSSYNEQFF. Combining the CDR3 with reference TRBV5-1 and TRBJ2-1 gives the whole variable domain KAGVTQTPRYLIKTRGQQVTLSCSPISGHRSVSWYQQTPGQGLQFLFEYFSETQRNKGNFPGRFSGRQFSNSRSEMNVSTLELGDSALYLCASNRDSSSYNEQFFGPGTRLTVL.

This clonotype was counted between two and nine times. The rearrangement uses TRBV7-2 and TRBJ2-5; no definite D call. The CDR3 consists of 14 residues. Trimming left V 5 bases short and J 5 bases short, with 15 bases between. Germline V lookup: CDR1 SGHTA, CDR2 FQGNSA. CDR3 coding DNA: TGTGCCAGCAGCCTAACGTACCCCCAGGAGACCCAGTACTTC. This sequence encodes CASSLTYPQETQYF.

V usage is TRBV20-1 and J usage is TRBJ1-5; maybe TRBD1 (6 bases). This CDR3 is built from 13 residues. CDR1 is DFQATT and CDR2 is SNEGSKA in the germline V gene (reference sequence). Trimming stripped 5 bases from V and 1 base from J, with 9 bases between. The CDR3 DNA reads as TGCAGTGCTGCGACAGGAAGCAATCAGCCCCAGCATTTT. Translation: CSAATGSNQPQHF.

This clonotype turned up a few times. The chain is built from TRBV28 and TRBJ2-3; D call uncertain. The length of the CDR3 is 10 residues. The germline CDR1 and CDR2 sequences are MDHEN and SYDVKM. V was shortened by 8 bases and J by 9 bases, with 9 bases between the two germline ends. The CDR3 coding sequence is TGTGCCAGCGGCGCTAGGACGCAGTATTTT. Translated: CASGARTQYF.

There are a few counts of this clonotype. V usage is TRBV7-2 and J usage is TRBJ1-3; maybe TRBD1 (5 bases). From germline, CDR1 is SGHTA and CDR2 FQGNSA. This CDR3 is built from 15 residues. Trimming pared 1 base from V and 4 bases from J, leaving 11 bases between. CDR3: CASSLGSGNGNTIYF. CDR3 DNA: TGTGCCAGCAGCTTAGGATCAGGGAACGGAAACACCATATATTTT.

The table lists this clonotype with a few counts. This chain connects TRBV9 to TRBJ2-7; D might be TRBD1 (6 bases). This CDR3 comprises 15 residues. Per germline, CDR1 SGDLS and CDR2 YYNGEE. Trimming shortened V by 4 bases and J by 2 bases, and 16 bases separated the two germline ends. The CDR3: CASSPGAGATYEQYV. The CDR3 DNA sequence: TGTGCCAGCAGCCCCGGGGCAGGGGCCACCTACGAGCAGTACGTC.

This clonotype was observed many times. V is TRBV10-3 and J is TRBJ2-7, with TRBD2 identical over 10 bases. Trimming at V came to 5 bases and at J to 0 bases, leaving 1 base not matched to a gene. Per germline, CDR1 ENHRY and CDR2 SYGVKD. This CDR3 comprises 14 residues. CDR3 sequence (DNA): TGTGCCATCAGTCTAGCGGGGGACTCCTACGAGCAGTACGTC. Protein sequence: CAISLAGDSYEQYV.

This clonotype was observed a few times. CDR3 nucleotide sequence: TGTGCCACCAGTGACGGACAGGGGGATACGCAGTATTTT. Its translation: CATSDGQGDTQYF. The chain has TRBV24-1 and TRBJ2-3; 9 nucleotides match TRBD1. This CDR3 contains 13 residues. V lost 4 bases and J lost 6; bases outside the gene matches: 1. Germline CDR1 and CDR2: KGHDR and SFDVKD.

This clonotype was seen a handful of times. This sequence joins TRBV5-5 and TRBJ1-2; D is undetermined. Deletions cut 1 base from V and 1 base from J, with 5 bases between. The CDR3 contains 13 residues. From germline, CDR1 is SGHKS and CDR2 YYEKEE (reference sequence). Here the CDR3 reads CASSLQYNYGYTF. The CDR3 region has the DNA TGTGCCAGCAGCTTGCAATATAACTATGGCTACACCTTC. The entire variable domain, with the rest obtained from reference TRBV5-5 and TRBJ1-2, is as follows: DAGVTQSPTHLIKTRGQQVTLRCSPISGHKSVSWYQQVLGQGPQFIFQYYEKEERGRGNFPDRFSARQFPNYSSELNVNALLLGDSALYLCASSLQYNYGYTFGSGTRLTVV.